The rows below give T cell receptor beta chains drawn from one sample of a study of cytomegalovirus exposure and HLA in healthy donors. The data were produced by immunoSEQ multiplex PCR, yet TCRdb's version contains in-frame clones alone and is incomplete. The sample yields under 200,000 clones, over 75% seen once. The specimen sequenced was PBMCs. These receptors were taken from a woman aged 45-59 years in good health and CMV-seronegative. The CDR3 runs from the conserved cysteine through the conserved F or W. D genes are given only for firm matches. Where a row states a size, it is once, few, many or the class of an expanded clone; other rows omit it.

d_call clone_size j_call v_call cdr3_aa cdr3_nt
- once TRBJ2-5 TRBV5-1 CASSLPGPAGETQYF TGCGCCAGCAGCTTACCGGGTCCCGCCGGCGAGACCCAGTACTTC
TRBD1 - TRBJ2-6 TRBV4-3 CASSQDDRAGANVLTF TGCGCCAGCAGCCAGGATGACAGGGCTGGGGCCAACGTCCTGACTTTC
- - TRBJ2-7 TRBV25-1 CASSGVVEGTYEQYF TGTGCCAGCAGTGGCGTCGTGGAGGGGACCTACGAGCAGTACTTC
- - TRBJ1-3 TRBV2 CASSETGIGVTSGNTIYF TGTGCCAGCAGTGAAACGGGGATCGGGGTTACCTCTGGAAACACCATATATTTT
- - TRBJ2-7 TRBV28 CASSTPGLRSYEQYF TGTGCCAGCAGTACCCCGGGACTTCGCTCCTACGAGCAGTACTTC
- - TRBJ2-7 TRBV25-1 CASSELGTEQYF TGTGCCAGCAGTGAATTAGGGACAGAGCAGTACTTC
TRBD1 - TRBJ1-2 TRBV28 CASSLLTGQANYGYTF TGTGCCAGCAGTTTACTGACCGGACAGGCTAACTATGGCTACACCTTC
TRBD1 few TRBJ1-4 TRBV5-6 CASSEGQGFEKLFF TGTGCCAGCAGCGAGGGACAGGGTTTCGAAAAACTGTTTTTT
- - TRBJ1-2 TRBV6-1 CASSETGYYGYTF TGTGCCAGCAGTGAAACGGGTTACTATGGCTACACCTTC
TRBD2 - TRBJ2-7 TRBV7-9 CASSREAYATEEQYF TGTGCCAGCAGCCGGGAGGCCTACGCGACGGAAGAGCAGTACTTC
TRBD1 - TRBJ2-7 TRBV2 CASGGQGHEQYF TGTGCCAGCGGAGGACAGGGCCACGAGCAGTACTTC
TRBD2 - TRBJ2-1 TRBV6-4 CASSVRGRATYNEQFF TGTGCCAGCAGTGTAAGAGGGAGGGCGACCTACAATGAGCAGTTCTTC
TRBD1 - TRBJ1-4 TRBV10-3 CAISPGTGRYEKLFF TGTGCCATCAGTCCCGGGACAGGGCGCTATGAAAAACTGTTTTTT
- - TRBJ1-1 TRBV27 CASSFTGRGYTEAFF TGTGCCAGCAGTTTTACTGGCAGGGGCTACACTGAAGCTTTCTTT
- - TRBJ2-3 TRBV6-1 CASSAMTVTDTQYF TGTGCCAGCAGTGCAATGACAGTCACAGATACGCAGTATTTT
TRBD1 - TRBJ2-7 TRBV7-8 CASSYSGTGAYEQYF TGTGCCAGCAGCTACTCCGGGACAGGGGCCTACGAGCAGTACTTC
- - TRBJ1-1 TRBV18 CASSASQGNTEAFF TGTGCCAGCTCTGCTTCACAGGGTAACACTGAAGCTTTCTTT
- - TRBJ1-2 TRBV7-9 CASSLAGLYGYTF TGTGCCAGCAGCTTAGCCGGTCTATATGGCTACACCTTC
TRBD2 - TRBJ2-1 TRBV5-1 CASSTGLAGVDEQFF TGCGCCAGCAGCACGGGACTAGCGGGAGTCGATGAGCAGTTCTTC
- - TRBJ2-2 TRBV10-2 CASSSTANTGELFF TGCGCCAGCAGTTCGACAGCGAACACCGGGGAGCTGTTTTTT